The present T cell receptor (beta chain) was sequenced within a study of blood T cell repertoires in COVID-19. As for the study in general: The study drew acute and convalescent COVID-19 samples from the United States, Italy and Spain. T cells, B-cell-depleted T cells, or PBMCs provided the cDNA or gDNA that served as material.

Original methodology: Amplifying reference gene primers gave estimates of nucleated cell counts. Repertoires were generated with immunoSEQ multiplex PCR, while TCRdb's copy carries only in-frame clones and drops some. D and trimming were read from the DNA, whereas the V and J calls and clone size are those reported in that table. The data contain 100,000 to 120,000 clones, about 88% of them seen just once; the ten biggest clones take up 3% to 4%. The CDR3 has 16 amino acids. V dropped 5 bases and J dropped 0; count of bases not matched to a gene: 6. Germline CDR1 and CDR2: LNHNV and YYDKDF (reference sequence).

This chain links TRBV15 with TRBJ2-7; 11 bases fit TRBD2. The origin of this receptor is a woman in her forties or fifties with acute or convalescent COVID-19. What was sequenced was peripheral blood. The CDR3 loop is CATSGAGLAVSYEQYF. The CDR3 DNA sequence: TGTGCCACCAGCGGAGCGGGACTAGCGGTCTCCTACGAGCAGTACTTC.